Listed below are T cell receptor beta chains from one sample, sequenced in a study of regulatory T cells in long-lasting Graves disease. TCRdb ran MiXCR on the multiplex PCR reads and lists one entry per CDR3 protein. The sample holds hundreds of thousands of distinct CDR3 sequences; about 16% are singletons and the top ten take 22%. The sequencing used peripheral blood mononuclear cells (PBMCs), collected at new diagnosis, from a patient treated with antithyroid drugs. All receptors come from a female donor with Graves disease. Both conserved end residues are part of each CDR3. Fields, in order: V gene, D gene, J gene, clone size, CDR3 DNA, CDR3 protein. The D gene is left open where the match is weak. Clone size is stated in some rows and not others, as once, few, many or a class when expanded.

V gene: TRBV20-1; D gene: TRBD2; J gene: TRBJ2-7; clone size: many; CDR3 DNA: TGCAGCGTTAGCGGGAGGGCCGTCCTGGGCGAGCAGTACTTC; CDR3 protein: CSVSGRAVLGEQYF
V gene: TRBV3-1; D gene: -; J gene: TRBJ1-1; clone size: many; CDR3 DNA: TGTGCCAGCAGCCAAGCGGACTGGTACTTGAACACTGAAGCTTTCTTT; CDR3 protein: CASSQADWYLNTEAFF
V gene: TRBV5-1; D gene: TRBD2; J gene: TRBJ2-1; clone size: -; CDR3 DNA: TGCGCCAGCAGCTACGGCGGGAGGGCCTCCTACAATGAGCAGTTCTTC; CDR3 protein: CASSYGGRASYNEQFF
V gene: TRBV18; D gene: -; J gene: TRBJ1-1; clone size: -; CDR3 DNA: TGTGCCAGCTCACCTACAGGGTGGATCACTGAAGCTTTCTTT; CDR3 protein: CASSPTGWITEAFF
V gene: TRBV12-3/TRBV12-4; D gene: -; J gene: TRBJ1-5; clone size: many; CDR3 DNA: TGTGCCAGCAGTTTATACGAGGGCAATCAGCCCCAGCATTTT; CDR3 protein: CASSLYEGNQPQHF
V gene: TRBV28; D gene: -; J gene: TRBJ2-3; clone size: -; CDR3 DNA: TGTGCCAGCACCATAGAACAGCTCACAGATACGCAGTATTTT; CDR3 protein: CASTIEQLTDTQYF
V gene: TRBV7-9; D gene: -; J gene: TRBJ1-4; clone size: -; CDR3 DNA: TGTGCCAGCAGCGATCGACGGGGGGATCTGGATGAAAAACTGTTTTTT; CDR3 protein: CASSDRRGDLDEKLFF
V gene: TRBV11-2; D gene: -; J gene: TRBJ1-2; clone size: few; CDR3 DNA: TGTGCCAGCAGCCCCTCGGTGAACGATGGAGGGGGCTACACCTTC; CDR3 protein: CASSPSVNDGGGYTF
V gene: TRBV29-1; D gene: -; J gene: TRBJ1-4; clone size: -; CDR3 DNA: TGCAGCGTTGGTGTCGTCGTTGCAACTAATGAAAAACTGTTTTTT; CDR3 protein: CSVGVVVATNEKLFF
V gene: TRBV20-1; D gene: TRBD2; J gene: TRBJ2-3; clone size: -; CDR3 DNA: TGCAGTGCTAGGGGACTAGCGGGAATCACAGATACGCAGTATTTT; CDR3 protein: CSARGLAGITDTQYF
V gene: TRBV14; D gene: TRBD1; J gene: TRBJ1-1; clone size: few; CDR3 DNA: TGTGCCAGCAGCCAAGGCCAGGGGGTTGAAGCTTTCTTT; CDR3 protein: CASSQGQGVEAFF
V gene: TRBV27; D gene: TRBD2; J gene: TRBJ2-3; clone size: -; CDR3 DNA: TGTGCCACTTCGCTAGCGGGAGCGGGCAATACGCAGTATTTT; CDR3 protein: CATSLAGAGNTQYF
V gene: TRBV7-8; D gene: -; J gene: TRBJ1-5; clone size: -; CDR3 DNA: TGTGCCAGCAGCTTCCTCCTAGGCACAAATCAGCCCCAGCATTTT; CDR3 protein: CASSFLLGTNQPQHF
V gene: TRBV27; D gene: -; J gene: TRBJ2-3; clone size: many; CDR3 DNA: TGTGCCAGCAGCCCGCCCGGGACAGGGGGACTAGCGGAACTAGCAGATACGCAGTATTTT; CDR3 protein: CASSPPGTGGLAELADTQYF
V gene: TRBV12-3/TRBV12-4; D gene: TRBD1; J gene: TRBJ2-5; clone size: many; CDR3 DNA: TGTGCCAGCAGCCCACCAGGGGGCAGGGAATGGGAGACCCAGTACTTC; CDR3 protein: CASSPPGGREWETQYF
V gene: TRBV7-2; D gene: TRBD1; J gene: TRBJ2-2; clone size: few; CDR3 DNA: TGTGCCAGCAGCTCCACGGGACAGGGGGCCGCCGGGGAGCTGTTTTTT; CDR3 protein: CASSSTGQGAAGELFF
V gene: TRBV20-1; D gene: TRBD1; J gene: TRBJ1-2; clone size: many; CDR3 DNA: TGCAGTGCTAGAAGTCCCGAGACAGGGAGAAACTATGGCTACACCTTC; CDR3 protein: CSARSPETGRNYGYTF
V gene: TRBV6-1; D gene: -; J gene: TRBJ1-5; clone size: few; CDR3 DNA: TGTGCCAGCACCACGGCGGGGGGAGACCTGACAGAACGCGGAAGCAATCAGCCCCAGCATTTT; CDR3 protein: CASTTAGGDLTERGSNQPQHF
V gene: TRBV3-1; D gene: TRBD1; J gene: TRBJ2-7; clone size: many; CDR3 DNA: TGTGCCAGCAGCCATGCGGGACAGGGGATTTTCTACGAGCAGTACTTC; CDR3 protein: CASSHAGQGIFYEQYF
V gene: TRBV27; D gene: TRBD2; J gene: TRBJ2-4; clone size: many; CDR3 DNA: TGTGCCAGCACTCGGGGGGGCATTCAGTACTTC; CDR3 protein: CASTRGGIQYF
V gene: TRBV20-1; D gene: -; J gene: TRBJ2-3; clone size: few; CDR3 DNA: TGCAGTGCTAGAGATTTGCCCGGGATCTATACGCAGTATTTT; CDR3 protein: CSARDLPGIYTQYF
V gene: TRBV29-1; D gene: -; J gene: TRBJ1-3; clone size: many; CDR3 DNA: TGCAGCGTTGAGCGCAGCAGGGCTGGAAACACCATATATTTT; CDR3 protein: CSVERSRAGNTIYF
V gene: TRBV4-1; D gene: -; J gene: TRBJ1-3; clone size: few; CDR3 DNA: TGCGCCAGCAGCCCTCGGGCCTACTCTGGAAACACCATATATTTT; CDR3 protein: CASSPRAYSGNTIYF
V gene: TRBV2; D gene: -; J gene: TRBJ1-4; clone size: -; CDR3 DNA: TGTGCCAGCATGGGAGGCGGGGAAAAACTGCTTTTT; CDR3 protein: CASMGGGEKLLF
V gene: TRBV4-2; D gene: -; J gene: TRBJ2-3; clone size: many; CDR3 DNA: TGTGCCAGCAGCCAAGAGCGGGACCCGTCCTATACGCAGTATTTT; CDR3 protein: CASSQERDPSYTQYF
V gene: TRBV20-1; D gene: -; J gene: TRBJ1-1; clone size: many; CDR3 DNA: TGCAGTGCTAGCCCCAACAAGGAAGCTTTCTTT; CDR3 protein: CSASPNKEAFF
V gene: TRBV27; D gene: TRBD2; J gene: TRBJ2-3; clone size: few; CDR3 DNA: TGTGCCAGCAGTTTAAGACTAGCGGGGGTAGATACGCAGTATTTT; CDR3 protein: CASSLRLAGVDTQYF
V gene: TRBV5-1; D gene: TRBD2; J gene: TRBJ2-5; clone size: -; CDR3 DNA: TGCGCCAGCAGTGCCGCGGCAGCGGGGGGAATCTATTATATGGAGACCCAGTACTTC; CDR3 protein: CASSAAAAGGIYYMETQYF
V gene: TRBV12-5; D gene: -; J gene: TRBJ1-2; clone size: many; CDR3 DNA: TGTGCTAGTGGTTTGAAGGATGGGTGGGTCGGAACCTCCGATGGCTACACCTTC; CDR3 protein: CASGLKDGWVGTSDGYTF
V gene: TRBV5-1; D gene: TRBD1; J gene: TRBJ1-1; clone size: many; CDR3 DNA: TGCGCCAGCAGCTTCTCGGGACAGGGTACAACTGAAGCTTTCTTT; CDR3 protein: CASSFSGQGTTEAFF
V gene: TRBV2; D gene: -; J gene: TRBJ1-4; clone size: many; CDR3 DNA: TGTGCCAGCGAGGAAGATGAAAAACTGTTTTTT; CDR3 protein: CASEEDEKLFF
V gene: TRBV7-3; D gene: TRBD2; J gene: TRBJ2-7; clone size: many; CDR3 DNA: TGTGCCAGCAGCCCAGCGGGGAGCTCCTACGAGCAGTACTTC; CDR3 protein: CASSPAGSSYEQYF
V gene: TRBV9; D gene: TRBD2; J gene: TRBJ2-1; clone size: -; CDR3 DNA: TGTGCCAGCAGCGTAGGGAGTCCTAGCGGGAAGTATTTGGGTGAGCAGTTCTTC; CDR3 protein: CASSVGSPSGKYLGEQFF
V gene: TRBV24-1; D gene: TRBD2; J gene: TRBJ2-7; clone size: -; CDR3 DNA: TGTGCCACCGCACCACCGGGACTAGCGGCATGGCGGCAGTACTTC; CDR3 protein: CATAPPGLAAWRQYF
V gene: TRBV6-1; D gene: TRBD1; J gene: TRBJ1-5; clone size: many; CDR3 DNA: TGTGCCAGCAGTACGGACAGGGCAATCAATCAGCCCCAGCATTTT; CDR3 protein: CASSTDRAINQPQHF
V gene: TRBV15; D gene: -; J gene: TRBJ2-5; clone size: few; CDR3 DNA: TGTGCCACCAGCTCGGCCTACCAAGAGACCCAGTACTTC; CDR3 protein: CATSSAYQETQYF
V gene: TRBV20-1; D gene: -; J gene: TRBJ2-1; clone size: many; CDR3 DNA: TGCAGTGCTAGGTGGGTGGATGAGCAGTTCTTC; CDR3 protein: CSARWVDEQFF
V gene: TRBV7-2; D gene: TRBD1; J gene: TRBJ1-6; clone size: -; CDR3 DNA: TGTGCCACCCGGGACAGGGATGCACCCCTCCACTTT; CDR3 protein: CATRDRDAPLHF
V gene: TRBV5-1; D gene: -; J gene: TRBJ1-1; clone size: many; CDR3 DNA: TGCGCCAGCAATTGGGACACCGTGGACACTGAAGCTTTCTTT; CDR3 protein: CASNWDTVDTEAFF
V gene: TRBV5-1; D gene: TRBD1; J gene: TRBJ1-1; clone size: many; CDR3 DNA: TGCGCCAGCAGCCCCGGACAGGGAGTGAGCACTGAAGCTTTCTTT; CDR3 protein: CASSPGQGVSTEAFF
V gene: TRBV7-3; D gene: -; J gene: TRBJ2-3; clone size: many; CDR3 DNA: TGTGCCAGCAGCTTAATCCCCGGCACAGATACGCAGTATTTT; CDR3 protein: CASSLIPGTDTQYF
V gene: TRBV20-1; D gene: -; J gene: TRBJ1-1; clone size: many; CDR3 DNA: TGCAGTGCCTCGCGGGGAGCTGAAGCTTTCTTT; CDR3 protein: CSASRGAEAFF
V gene: TRBV6-2/TRBV6-3; D gene: -; J gene: TRBJ1-1; clone size: few; CDR3 DNA: TGTGCCAGCAGTTACTCCATGGTCCCCGAGTACCCCAGGGCGTACCCCAAGCTTATCGCTGAAGCTTTCTTT; CDR3 protein: CASSYSMVPEYPRAYPKLIAEAFF
V gene: TRBV5-5; D gene: TRBD1; J gene: TRBJ1-6; clone size: many; CDR3 DNA: TGTGCCAGCAGCTCATGGAAGGGACAGGGATTTAATTCACCCCTCCACTTT; CDR3 protein: CASSSWKGQGFNSPLHF
V gene: TRBV5-1; D gene: TRBD2; J gene: TRBJ2-3; clone size: many; CDR3 DNA: TGCGCCAGCAGCACCACTAGCGGTGTTAGCACAGATACGCAGTATTTT; CDR3 protein: CASSTTSGVSTDTQYF
V gene: TRBV5-1; D gene: -; J gene: TRBJ2-7; clone size: many; CDR3 DNA: TGCGCCAGCAGTAGGACAGACGCCTCGATGGAGCAGTACTTC; CDR3 protein: CASSRTDASMEQYF
V gene: TRBV28; D gene: TRBD2; J gene: TRBJ2-1; clone size: few; CDR3 DNA: TGTGCCAGCAGTTTAGCTCCCTCTAGCGGGAGAAGGTCCCTAAATGAGCAGTTCTTC; CDR3 protein: CASSLAPSSGRRSLNEQFF
V gene: TRBV7-6; D gene: -; J gene: TRBJ2-1; clone size: few; CDR3 DNA: TGTGCCAGCAGCGACCTCATAGTGGATGAGCAGTTCTTC; CDR3 protein: CASSDLIVDEQFF
V gene: TRBV5-1; D gene: -; J gene: TRBJ2-5; clone size: few; CDR3 DNA: TGCGCCAGCAGCTCGCGGGGGCGCGGGGAGACCCAGTACTTC; CDR3 protein: CASSSRGRGETQYF
V gene: TRBV11-2; D gene: TRBD1; J gene: TRBJ2-7; clone size: many; CDR3 DNA: TGTGCCAGCAGCCGCCGAGGGGGCTCGTACGAGCAGTACTTC; CDR3 protein: CASSRRGGSYEQYF
V gene: TRBV5-1; D gene: -; J gene: TRBJ1-2; clone size: -; CDR3 DNA: TGCGCCAGCAGCAAGATAGGACCGAGGGGCTACACCTTC; CDR3 protein: CASSKIGPRGYTF
V gene: TRBV6-1; D gene: -; J gene: TRBJ1-2; clone size: many; CDR3 DNA: TGTGCCAGCAGTGCCCGGGACCGACGATCGGACTATGGCTACACCTTC; CDR3 protein: CASSARDRRSDYGYTF
V gene: TRBV6-5; D gene: TRBD1; J gene: TRBJ2-7; clone size: -; CDR3 DNA: TGTGCCAGCAGTTATATGGGGACAGGGAACGAGCAGTACTTC; CDR3 protein: CASSYMGTGNEQYF